This TCR beta chain was captured by sequencing in a study of T cell responses to AZD1222 COVID-19 vaccine. At the level of the study: Analyses pooled second doses at about 4 or about 12 weeks. The study's findings and limits: Spike-wide coverage was observed for vaccine-associated CD4 TCRs, with dominant responses at 160-218 and 743-854. The repertoires were collected only after the peak T cell response. Clonal diversity may have been underestimated, and the donors were mostly white British, with more females than males.

With regard to this clone: As yet, its antigen is unknown.

Germline V lookup: CDR1 MNHEY, CDR2 SVGAGI. Trimming removed 4 bases from V and 5 bases from J; junction bases left unmatched: 4. The CDR3 has 13 amino acids. Data came from immunoSEQ multiplex PCR; TCRdb stores just in-frame clones and leaves some out. The sample consists of 150,000 to 200,000 clones, about 91% of them appearing once. The receptor comes from an adult in good health. This rearrangement joins TRBV6-5 to TRBJ1-2; 7 positions match TRBD1. The starting material was peripheral blood, obtained on day 0 of AZD1222 vaccination. CDR3 in DNA: TGTGCCAGCAGTTCGGGACAGAAATATGGCTACACCTTC. This sequence encodes CASSSGQKYGYTF.